These 10 T cell receptor beta chains share one sample of origin, sequenced in a study of T cell changes during pregnancy in multiple sclerosis. The method was immunoSEQ multiplex PCR; TCRdb's version includes in-frame clones alone and lacks a portion of them. The data contain around 70,000 clones, about nine tenths of them singletons. The sample here was peripheral blood, taken after pregnancy. These receptor sequences come from a female donor in good health, enrolled as a control in a pregnancy study.

The chain recombines TRBV6-1 with TRBJ2-2; 7 bases are a match to TRBD1. V trimming: 7 bases; J trimming: 3 bases; junction bases outside the gene matches: 5. The CDR3 spans 14 residues. CDR1 is MNHNS and CDR2 is SASEGT in the germline V gene. The CDR3 DNA reads TGTGCCAGCACCCCAGGGGGAGACACCGGGGAGCTGTTTTTT. It translates to CASTPGGDTGELFF.

This clone has a single count. The CDR3 protein is CATSRDLTSEGTQYF. For the CDR3, the DNA is TGTGCCACCAGCAGAGATCTGACTAGCGAAGGGACCCAGTACTTC. The V call is TRBV15, the J call TRBJ2-5; 8 positions match TRBD2. CDR3 length: 15 amino acids. With 0 bases clipped from V and 7 bases from J, the junction kept 7 bases outside the gene matches. The germline V gene encodes CDR1 LNHNV and CDR2 YYDKDF (reference sequence). The whole variable domain, filled in from reference TRBV15 and TRBJ2-5, reads DAMVIQNPRYQVTQFGKPVTLSCSQTLNHNVMYWYQQKSSQAPKLLFHYYDKDFNNEADTPDNFQSRRPNTSFCFLDIRSPGLGDTAMYLCATSRDLTSEGTQYFGPGTRLLVL.

In its sample, this clone was seen a few times. The chain carries TRBV4-1 and TRBJ1-2; TRBD1 aligns across 7 bases. CDR1 MGHRA and CDR2 YSYEKL come from the germline V gene. This CDR3 is built from 16 residues. After removal of 1 base from V and 1 base from J, the junction contained 6 bases not matched to a gene. The CDR3 DNA is TGCGCCAGCAGCCAAGGACCCTGGGACAGTAACTATGGCTACACCTTC. As protein: CASSQGPWDSNYGYTF.

The chain uses TRBV4-1 and TRBJ2-1; 10 bases match TRBD2. The germline gives CDR1 MGHRA, CDR2 YSYEKL. This CDR3 has 17 residues. The junction had 6 bases not matched to a gene; V was cut back by 1 base and J by 3 bases. CDR3 DNA sequence: TGCGCCAGCAGCCAAGTCGCTAGCGGGGGCCTCTACAATGAGCAGTTCTTC. Translating it yields CASSQVASGGLYNEQFF.

J is TRBJ1-6 and V is TRBV18; 11 nucleotides line up with TRBD1. Germline values: CDR1 KGHSH, CDR2 LQKENI. This CDR3 is built from 15 residues. Losses at the gene ends were 6 bases for V and 6 bases for J; bases not matched to a gene: 4. CDR3 residues: CASSSGTGGNSPLHF. The CDR3 DNA sequence: TGTGCCAGCTCTTCCGGGACAGGGGGTAATTCACCCCTCCACTTT.

The gene calls are TRBV21-1 and TRBJ2-7; the table's D call, TRBD1, has no DNA check behind it. TRBV21-1 is designated a pseudogene. The CDR3 is 14 amino acids. CDR3 sequence (DNA): TGTGCCAGCCTACCGACAGTCATTGCCTACGAGCAGTACTTC. It translates to CASLPTVIAYEQYF.

This chain uses TRBV19 with TRBJ2-6; maybe TRBD1 (6 bases). Trimming took off 7 bases at V and 0 bases at J, with 13 bases between the two ends. CDR3 length: 16 amino acids. The germline V gene encodes CDR1 LNHDA and CDR2 SQIVND (reference sequence). CDR3 coding DNA: TGTGCCAGTATAGCGACAGGCAACTCTGGGGCCAACGTCCTGACTTTC. This encodes CASIATGNSGANVLTF.

The V gene is TRBV6-1, the J gene TRBJ2-1; TRBD1 might be the D (6 bases). The CDR3 runs 12 residues. CDR1 and CDR2 (germline): MNHNS, SASEGT. The V end was cut by 6 bases, the J end by 5 bases, with 8 bases between. The CDR3 DNA is TGTGCCAGCAGCAGGGGCGACAATGAGCAGTTCTTC. The encoded protein is CASSRGDNEQFF.

The V and J genes are TRBV5-5 and TRBJ2-5; possible D gene TRBD1, 6 bases. Per the germline V gene, CDR1 is SGHKS and CDR2 is YYEKEE (reference sequence). Trimming shortened V by 0 bases and J by 0 bases, and 6 bases separated the two germline ends. This CDR3 region has 14 residues. CDR3 sequence: CASSLGTDQETQYF. CDR3 nucleotide sequence: TGTGCCAGCAGCTTGGGGACAGACCAAGAGACCCAGTACTTC.

The rearrangement links TRBV9 to TRBJ2-5, with D possibly being TRBD1 (6 bases). The CDR3 totals 13 residues. With 4 bases removed from V and 4 bases from J, the gap between germline ends came to 11 bases. CDR1 is SGDLS and CDR2 is YYNGEE in the germline V gene. Here the CDR3 reads CASSSQGLETQYF. Here the CDR3 DNA reads TGTGCCAGCAGCTCACAGGGTTTAGAGACCCAGTACTTC.